This record looks at one T cell receptor beta chain sequence and its context. Antigen unknown. The CDR3 covers 16 residues. The V gene end was trimmed by 0 bases and the J gene end by 6 bases; junction bases not matched to a gene: 4. Germline V gives CDR1 LGHNA, CDR2 YNFKEQ. These data originate in a study of T cell responses to AZD1222 COVID-19 vaccine. General observations from the study: Two AZD1222 doses significantly raised spike-specific TCR breadth and depth over controls. Baseline antibody screening turned up just six or seven seropositive AZD1222 recipients. Sampling that yielded the repertoires occurred only after the peak T cell response. White British people made up most donors, females outnumbered males, and clonal diversity was possibly underestimated.

Sequenced by immunoSEQ multiplex PCR; TCRdb stores in-frame clones only, minus some. Here the sample spans about 76,000 clones, roughly 90% being singletons. The starting material was peripheral blood, obtained on day 0 of AZD1222 vaccination. The chain combines TRBV4-2 with TRBJ2-2; the match to TRBD1 covers 10 bases. The source of this sequence is an adult in good health. CDR3: CASSQEVGQGPGELFF. Written as DNA, the CDR3 is TGTGCCAGCAGCCAAGAGGTGGGACAGGGGCCCGGGGAGCTGTTTTTT.